The T cell receptor (beta chain) described here comes from a study of beta chain features in type 1 diabetes. This clone was observed a handful of times. The antigen remains undetermined. Trimming at V came to 0 bases and at J to 5 bases, leaving 9 bases not matched to a gene. Germline values: CDR1 SGDLS, CDR2 YYNGEE. The CDR3 extends over 16 amino acids. Study observations and caveats: Type 1 diabetes patients had moderately but significantly shorter TCRB CDR3s in all four CD4+ subsets.

cDNA synthesis used the whole RNA isolate, giving expressed TCRB sequences. This table comes from immunoSEQ multiplex PCR, and its TCRdb copy is limited to in-frame clones, with some not included. This repertoire shows around 250,000 clones, approximately 14% found once; its top ten account for 0.019%. The receptor was derived from a man aged 25 to 40 with type 1 diabetes. The sample taken for sequencing was naive CD4+ T cells from blood. The chain combines TRBV9 with TRBJ2-5; 8 positions match TRBD2. CDR3 sequence reads: CASSVAMSGGPETQYF. In DNA, the CDR3 is TGTGCCAGCAGCGTAGCGATGTCGGGGGGGCCGGAGACCCAGTACTTC.